This T cell receptor beta chain was obtained from a study of cytomegalovirus exposure and HLA in healthy donors. Use of 60 Vbeta and 13 Jbeta primers characterized the PCR. Profiled with immunoSEQ multiplex PCR; TCRdb holds only in-frame clones, not every one. The sample lists some 200,000 clones; around 79% were seen once. Nominal health characterized the donors when sampled, though unrecorded immune exposures were likely. The germline V and J ends were trimmed by 2 bases and 5 bases, with 13 bases remaining between them. CDR1 and CDR2 from the germline V gene are GTSNPN and SVGIG (reference sequence). The CDR3 sequence is 13 residues long. Concerning this clone itself: Its matching antigen is unknown.

Overall study results and limits: Specificity for CMV antigens was confirmed in vitro for a few of the CMV-associated chains. HLA allele associations emerged for fewer than 20,000 TCR beta sequences in a later analysis, at 0.05 false discovery rate. Associated with cytomegalovirus, according to the listing, were about 160 TCR beta chains.

The V and J genes are TRBV30 and TRBJ2-7; weak D call: TRBD1 (6 bases). Sequenced: PBMCs. The sequence was collected from a man younger than 30 in good health and CMV-seronegative. The CDR3 reads CAWSPQGTHEQYF. The CDR3, as DNA: TGTGCCTGGAGTCCCCAGGGGACCCACGAGCAGTACTTC.